The 13 T cell receptor beta chains below all came from one sample that was sequenced in a study of blood T cell repertoires in COVID-19. Method: immunoSEQ multiplex PCR; TCRdb's copy keeps in-frame clones and lacks some. The table has 150,000 to 200,000 clones, approximately 90% seen once. Sequencing input: peripheral blood. All receptors come from a young man who had recovered from COVID-19.

The gene calls are TRBV6-5 and TRBJ2-7; TRBD2 agrees at 14 bases. Germline CDR1 and CDR2: MNHEY and SVGAGI. The length of the CDR3 is 15 residues. The V segment lost 6 bases and the J segment 7 bases; nucleotides outside the gene matches: 8. The CDR3 region is CASSSTSGRASEQYF. Written as DNA, the CDR3 is TGTGCCAGCAGCTCGACTAGCGGGAGGGCTAGTGAGCAGTACTTC.

The J gene is TRBJ2-5, the V gene TRBV2; possible D gene TRBD2, 6 bases. Germline V gene lookup returns CDR1 SNHLY and CDR2 FYNNEI. The CDR3 sequence is 14 residues long. The V end lost 6 bases, the J end lost 2 bases, and 13 bases lay between the germline ends. CDR3 nucleotides: TGTGCCAGCAGGTGGAGGGGCAGTCAAGAGACCCAGTACTTC. Amino acids: CASRWRGSQETQYF.

This chain joins TRBV29-1 and TRBJ2-7, with D unresolved. The CDR3 is 12 amino acids. The V and J ends lost 5 bases and 7 bases respectively, with 15 bases between them. In germline, CDR1 is SQVTM, CDR2 ANQGSEA. Here the CDR3 reads CSVYAGRYEQYF. The CDR3 region has the DNA TGCAGCGTTTATGCAGGAAGGTATGAGCAGTACTTC.

The chain recombines TRBV3-1 (or the pseudogene TRBV3-2) with TRBJ2-1, with 7 nucleotides matching TRBD2. Germline CDR1 is LGHDT and CDR2 is YNNKEL (reference sequence). The V gene end was trimmed by 1 base and the J gene end by 5 bases; junction bases not matched to a gene: 5. The CDR3 extends over 15 amino acids. CDR3 in DNA: TGTGCCAGCAGCCAAGGGACTAGGGGCCACAATGAGCAGTTCTTC. Translation gives CASSQGTRGHNEQFF.

This chain connects TRBV12-5 to TRBJ2-2; no clear D gene. V lost 1 base and J lost 2, with 8 bases in between. Germline V gene sequence: CDR1 LGHNT, CDR2 FRNRAP. The CDR3 contains 15 residues. CDR3 amino acids: CASGLGGVNTGELFF. CDR3 sequence (DNA): TGTGCTAGTGGTTTGGGAGGAGTCAACACCGGGGAGCTGTTTTTT.

The chain carries TRBV11-2 and TRBJ2-2; TRBD2 aligns across 8 bases. Germline V lookup: CDR1 SGHAT, CDR2 FQNNGV. CDR3 size: 15 residues. The trim removed 6 bases at V and 3 bases at J, leaving 6 bases unmatched. DNA of the CDR3: TGTGCCAGCAGTGCGGGACTAGGCTACACCGGGGAGCTGTTTTTT. It yields the protein CASSAGLGYTGELFF. Drawing the rest from reference TRBV11-2 and TRBJ2-2, the complete variable domain is EAGVAQSPRYKIIEKRQSVAFWCNPISGHATLYWYQQILGQGPKLLIQFQNNGVVDDSQLPKDRFSAERLKGVDSTLKIQPAKLEDSAVYLCASSAGLGYTGELFFGEGSRLTVL.

The CDR3 region has the DNA TGTGCCAGCAGTGCCGGGACTAGCGGGAGAGGGTACAATGAGCAGTTCTTC. This sequence encodes CASSAGTSGRGYNEQFF. This chain links TRBV6-1 with TRBJ2-1; 14 bases map to TRBD2. Trimming took 4 bases from V and 4 from J; bases not matched to a gene: 6. Germline CDR1 MNHNS, CDR2 SASEGT. This CDR3 has 17 residues.

The chain carries TRBV7-9 and TRBJ1-2; D is unresolved. V lost 1 base and J lost 4, with 7 bases in between. This CDR3 has 13 amino acids. Per germline, CDR1 SEHNR and CDR2 FQNEAQ (reference sequence). CDR3: CASSLGLVYGYTF. The CDR3 DNA reads as TGTGCCAGCAGCTTAGGGTTAGTCTATGGCTACACCTTC.

This clone was seen once. V is TRBV7-2 and J is TRBJ1-2; maybe TRBD1 (5 bases). The CDR3 extends over 15 amino acids. Germline assignment: CDR1 SGHTA and CDR2 FQGNSA. The V gene lost 5 bases and the J gene lost 5 bases, with 18 bases spanning the gap. This CDR3 is CASSQGRAPWYGYTF. Here the CDR3 DNA reads TGTGCCAGCAGCCAGGGCAGAGCTCCTTGGTATGGCTACACCTTC.

V usage is TRBV9 and J usage is TRBJ2-7; D call uncertain. V was trimmed by 2 bases and J by 1 base, leaving 7 bases between them. CDR3 length: 13 residues. In germline, CDR1 is SGDLS, CDR2 YYNGEE. The CDR3 protein is CASSVEDSYEQYF. The CDR3 DNA follows: TGTGCCAGCAGCGTCGAGGATTCCTACGAGCAGTACTTC.

The rearrangement links TRBV6-5 to TRBJ1-6, with D tentatively TRBD1 (6 bases). With 6 bases removed from V and 8 bases from J, the gap between germline ends came to 17 bases. The length of the CDR3 is 15 residues. In germline, CDR1 is MNHEY, CDR2 SVGAGI. The CDR3 DNA follows: TGTGCCAGCAGGATAAACAGGGCGATGGATTCACCCCTCCACTTT. As protein: CASRINRAMDSPLHF.

This chain joins TRBV11-2 and TRBJ1-4; 7 nucleotides agree with TRBD1. The CDR3 spans 16 residues. The junction had 9 bases not matched to a gene; V was cut back by 1 base and J by 7 bases. Germline V gene sequence: CDR1 SGHAT, CDR2 FQNNGV. The CDR3: CASSLGGGGNIEKLFF. The DNA of the CDR3 is TGTGCCAGCAGCTTAGGAGGGGGCGGAAATATTGAAAAACTGTTTTTT.

The rearrangement links TRBV5-6 to TRBJ2-1; 13 positions agree with TRBD2. The V gene end was trimmed by 0 bases and the J gene end by 5 bases; junction bases not matched to a gene: 2. Per the germline V gene, CDR1 is SGHDT and CDR2 is YYEEEE. The CDR3 has 16 residues. DNA for the CDR3: TGTGCCAGCAGCTTGGCGGGACTAGCGGGGCACAATGAGCAGTTCTTC. This translates into CASSLAGLAGHNEQFF. The whole variable domain, remainder taken from reference TRBV5-6 and TRBJ2-1, is DAGVTQSPTHLIKTRGQQVTLRCSPKSGHDTVSWYQQALGQGPQFIFQYYEEEERQRGNFPDRFSGHQFPNYSSELNVNALLLGDSALYLCASSLAGLAGHNEQFFGPGTRLTVL.